The 29 T cell receptor beta chains below were found in one sample sequenced in a study of OX40 agonist ivuxolimab in advanced cancers. TCRdb's table, derived via immunoSEQ multiplex PCR, lists solely in-frame clones and lacks some. The data hold roughly 89,000 clones, with 80% to 90% observed a single time. Sequencing used CD4+ or CD8+ T cells sorted from blood, obtained in a trial of the OX40 agonist ivuxolimab. Every receptor here comes from an adult with an advanced solid tumor such as melanoma, head and neck, liver or kidney cancer.

V usage is TRBV7-9 and J usage is TRBJ1-5; D is ambiguous. V lost 5 bases and J lost 7, with 12 bases in between. Germline V gene sequence: CDR1 SEHNR, CDR2 FQNEAQ (reference sequence). The CDR3 spans 13 residues. CDR3 bases: TGTGCCAGCAGCCCCGAGGTCGAACAGCCCCAGCATTTT. Residues: CASSPEVEQPQHF.

The chain employs TRBV11-1 and TRBJ2-5, with 9 bases lining up with TRBD2. J was trimmed by 6 bases and V by 1 base; bases with no gene match: 9. This CDR3 contains 16 residues. Germline CDR1 is SGHAT and CDR2 is FQDESV (reference sequence). The CDR3 coding sequence is TGTGCCAGCAGCTTAGGTTTAGCGGGAGTTAAAAAGACCCAGTACTTC. Its translation: CASSLGLAGVKKTQYF. Filled out from reference TRBV11-1 and TRBJ2-5, the complete variable domain reads EAEVAQSPRYKITEKSQAVAFWCDPISGHATLYWYRQILGQGPELLVQFQDESVVDDSQLPKDRFSAERLKGVDSTLKIQPAELGDSAMYLCASSLGLAGVKKTQYFGPGTRLLVL.

On this clone itself: An end of the junction does not agree with germline; a read error may underlie this. This CDR3 is also generated by other DNA sequences in the sample. The rearrangement joins TRBV28 to TRBJ1-5; D is possibly TRBD1 (5 bases). This CDR3 spans 15 amino acids. In germline, CDR1 is MDHEN, CDR2 SYDVKM. CDR3 bases: TGCGCCAGCAGTTCACTCAGGGTTTCGGGACAGCCCCAGCATTTT. Translation: CASSSLRVSGQPQHF.

This chain uses TRBV7-8 with TRBJ2-1, with 9 bases identical to TRBD2. V dropped 1 base and J dropped 4; count of bases not matched to a gene: 11. Germline V gives CDR1 SGHVS, CDR2 FQNEAQ. The CDR3 length is 18 residues. CDR3 nucleotide sequence: TGTGCCAGCAGCTTAGTGGCTAGCGGGGAGCACTCGTACAATGAGCAGTTCTTC. This translates into CASSLVASGEHSYNEQFF.

The rearrangement uses TRBV2 and TRBJ2-1; perhaps TRBD2 as D (6 bases). CDR3 size: 14 residues. V lost 7 bases to trimming and J lost 2 bases, with 12 bases between them. Per germline, CDR1 SNHLY and CDR2 FYNNEI. CDR3 sequence reads: CASMEGVAYNEQFF. The DNA for the CDR3 is TGTGCCAGCATGGAGGGAGTGGCCTACAATGAGCAGTTCTTC.

The rearrangement uses TRBV6-1 and TRBJ1-2; maybe TRBD1 (5 bases). Trimming left V 3 bases short and J 5 bases short, with 16 bases between. This CDR3 contains 15 residues. Germline V lookup: CDR1 MNHNS, CDR2 SASEGT. CDR3 bases: TGTGCCAGCAGTGATCCCAAGGGGCAGGGTTATGGCTACACCTTC. Protein sequence: CASSDPKGQGYGYTF.

This chain joins TRBV7-2 and TRBJ2-5, with D hard to call. Trimming shortened V by 3 bases and J by 5 bases, and 13 bases separated the two germline ends. This CDR3 spans 14 amino acids. CDR1 is SGHTA and CDR2 is FQGNSA in the germline V gene. The DNA for the CDR3 is TGTGCCAGCAGCTTGACGGTTCTCGGGGAGACCCAGTACTTC. This codes for CASSLTVLGETQYF.

This clone was found once. The chain couples TRBV27 to TRBJ1-1; D gene uncertain. Germline CDR1 MNHEY, CDR2 SMNVEV (reference sequence). The CDR3 length is 17 residues. The germline V and J ends were trimmed by 3 bases and 1 base, with 18 bases remaining between them. This CDR3 is CASSFDPRHARNTEAFF. The DNA for the CDR3 is TGTGCCAGCAGTTTCGACCCGAGACACGCCCGGAACACTGAAGCTTTCTTT.

The CDR3 reads CASSLPGGFDEQYF. The DNA for the CDR3 is TGTGCCAGCAGCTTACCGGGAGGGTTCGACGAGCAGTACTTC. This chain joins TRBV7-8 and TRBJ2-5; 8 nucleotides align to TRBD2. The better agreement between TRBJ2-7 and the DNA end casts doubt on the J call. The CDR3 contains 14 residues. Germline CDR1 SGHVS, CDR2 FQNEAQ.

The chain couples TRBV6-1 to TRBJ2-5; no definite D call. The germline CDR1 and CDR2 sequences are MNHNS and SASEGT. The CDR3 extends over 14 amino acids. The germline V and J ends were trimmed by 2 bases and 5 bases, with 12 bases remaining between them. Here the CDR3 DNA reads TGTGCCAGCAGTGAAATCAAAGGGTGGGAGACCCAGTACTTC. Protein: CASSEIKGWETQYF.

Concerning this clone itself: Relative to the germline gene, one junction end is altered; a read error may explain this. The V and J genes are TRBV7-7 and TRBJ2-3; TRBD1 matches 12 bases. Germline V gene sequence: CDR1 SSHAT, CDR2 FNYEAQ (reference sequence). The CDR3 is 15 amino acids. The CDR3 reads CASSSGTGGADTQYF. For the CDR3, the DNA is TGTGCTAGCAGCTCCGGGACAGGGGGCGCAGATACGCAGTATTTT.

The chain recombines TRBV18 with TRBJ1-5; D remains ambiguous. Between the trimmed V and J ends, which lost 4 bases and 5 bases, there was a span of 15 bases. The germline V gene has CDR1 KGHSH and CDR2 LQKENI. This CDR3 is built from 15 residues. CDR3: CASSLQRSVDQPQHF. The CDR3 region has the DNA TGTGCCAGCTCACTCCAAAGGAGTGTCGATCAGCCCCAGCATTTT.

This rearrangement joins TRBV28 to TRBJ2-7; D is ambiguous. The CDR3 contains 13 residues. V was cut by 2 bases and J by 3 bases, with 8 bases left in between. Germline V gives CDR1 MDHEN, CDR2 SYDVKM. The CDR3 sequence: CASSLGIGYEQYF. The CDR3 DNA reads TGTGCCAGCAGTTTAGGGATTGGCTACGAGCAGTACTTC. The variable domain in full, with the rest retrieved from reference TRBV28 and TRBJ2-7, is DVKVTQSSRYLVKRTGEKVFLECVQDMDHENMFWYRQDPGLGLRLIYFSYDVKMKEKGDIPEGYSVSREKKERFSLILESASTNQTSMYLCASSLGIGYEQYFGPGTRLTVT.

There are a few counts of this clone. The chain combines TRBV25-1 with TRBJ2-3; 10 nucleotides match TRBD2. The CDR3 has 15 amino acids. Germline values: CDR1 MGHDK, CDR2 SYGVNS. The V segment lost 4 bases and the J segment 5 bases; nucleotides outside the gene matches: 6. CDR3 in DNA: TGTGCCAGCAGTGTTCTAGCGGGGGTAGAAGATACGCAGTATTTT. It translates to CASSVLAGVEDTQYF.

The rearrangement joins TRBV7-2 to TRBJ2-7; unclear D gene. V was cut by 1 base and J by 0 bases, with 7 bases left in between. CDR3 length: 14 residues. CDR1 and CDR2 from the germline V gene are SGHTA and FQGNSA. CDR3 bases: TGTGCCAGCAGCTTAGTCGAAAACTCCTACGAGCAGTACTTC. Its protein product is CASSLVENSYEQYF.

The V call is TRBV9, the J call TRBJ2-1, with D maybe TRBD1 (5 bases). V lost 3 bases, J lost 3 bases, and 16 bases lay in between. Germline CDR1 SGDLS, CDR2 YYNGEE. The CDR3 has 16 amino acids. CDR3 residues: CASSANLQGYYNEQFF. CDR3 in DNA: TGTGCCAGCAGCGCAAATCTCCAGGGTTACTACAATGAGCAGTTCTTC.

The chain has TRBV11-3 and TRBJ1-6, with D maybe TRBD1 (5 bases). CDR1 SGHNT and CDR2 YENEEA come from the germline V gene. The CDR3 is made up of 15 amino acids. V lost 4 bases and J lost 9, with 16 bases in between. This chain's CDR3 is CASSWGGDLGSPLHF. DNA for the CDR3: TGTGCCAGCAGCTGGGGGGGAGACCTGGGTTCACCCCTCCACTTT.

The chain couples TRBV11-3 to TRBJ2-7, with D unresolved. CDR1 and CDR2 from the germline V gene are SGHNT and YENEEA. The CDR3 is made up of 13 amino acids. Deletions cut 0 bases from V and 3 bases from J, with 6 bases between. This CDR3 is CASSLDQNYEQYF. The CDR3, as DNA: TGTGCCAGCAGCTTAGACCAGAACTACGAGCAGTACTTC.

The chain combines TRBV14 with TRBJ1-2; D gene unclear. Per the germline V gene, CDR1 is SGHDN and CDR2 is FVKESK. Trimming pared 2 bases from V and 4 bases from J, leaving 11 bases between. The CDR3 has 14 amino acids. The CDR3 loop is CASSQSPSAYGYTF. The DNA of the CDR3 is TGTGCCAGCAGCCAAAGCCCGAGCGCCTATGGCTACACCTTC.

This clone has only a few counts. The gene calls are TRBV7-9 and TRBJ1-5; TRBD1 matches 9 bases. With V trimmed by 5 bases and J by 5 bases, 4 bases remained unmatched. This CDR3 comprises 14 residues. From germline, CDR1 is SEHNR and CDR2 FQNEAQ (reference sequence). The CDR3 region is CASSLGQGDQPQHF. The CDR3 nucleotides are TGTGCCAGCAGCCTGGGACAGGGTGATCAGCCCCAGCATTTT.

This chain connects TRBV28 to TRBJ1-2; weak D call: TRBD1 (5 bases). The CDR3 has 12 residues. Deletions cut 3 bases from V and 8 bases from J, with 10 bases between. The germline V gene encodes CDR1 MDHEN and CDR2 SYDVKM. CDR3 DNA: TGTGCCAGCAGTTTGGGGCGCTGGGGCTACACCTTC. It is translated as CASSLGRWGYTF.

The V and J genes are TRBV7-9 and TRBJ1-1, with D uncertain. Germline lookup yields CDR1 SEHNR and CDR2 FQNEAQ (reference sequence). Trimming took off 1 base at V and 7 bases at J, with 7 bases between the two ends. This CDR3 comprises 12 residues. The CDR3 nucleotides read TGTGCCAGCAGCTTAGTAGAGGTTGAAGCTTTCTTT. This translates into CASSLVEVEAFF.

The CDR3 reads CASSRSDRGGHGYTF. In nucleotides, the CDR3 is TGTGCCAGCAGTCGATCCGACAGGGGAGGGCATGGCTACACCTTC. The V and J genes are TRBV5-6 and TRBJ1-2; 8 positions match TRBD1. Germline lookup yields CDR1 SGHDT and CDR2 YYEEEE. J lost 6 bases, V lost 5 bases, and 12 bases had no gene match. The CDR3 spans 15 residues.

This clone has just one count. V usage is TRBV18 and J usage is TRBJ1-1, with 8 bases identical to TRBD1. The CDR3 sequence is 17 residues long. Germline lookup yields CDR1 KGHSH and CDR2 LQKENI. V shed 5 bases, J shed 1 base, and the junction held 12 bases outside the gene matches. The CDR3: CASSWTGKGGGNTEAFF. The CDR3 region has the DNA TGTGCCAGCTCATGGACAGGGAAGGGCGGAGGGAACACTGAAGCTTTCTTT.

J is TRBJ2-7 and V is TRBV11-3; weak D call: TRBD1 (5 bases). The length of the CDR3 is 16 residues. Per germline, CDR1 SGHNT and CDR2 YENEEA. V was pared by 4 bases and J by 2 bases, with 18 bases between. The CDR3 loop reads CASSSLAVTATYEQYF. CDR3 DNA: TGTGCCAGCAGCTCCCTCGCCGTGACAGCTACCTACGAGCAGTACTTC. The full variable domain, completed using reference TRBV11-3 and TRBJ2-7, is EAGVVQSPRYKIIEKKQPVAFWCNPISGHNTLYWYLQNLGQGPELLIRYENEEAVDDSQLPKDRFSAERLKGVDSTLKIQPAELGDSAVYLCASSSLAVTATYEQYFGPGTRLTVT.

This chain connects TRBV5-8 to TRBJ1-1, with D tentatively TRBD1 (5 bases). This CDR3 spans 14 amino acids. The V gene's germline CDR1 is SGHTS and CDR2 YDEGEE. V lost 0 bases and J lost 6, with 12 bases in between. The CDR3 DNA reads as TGTGCCAGCAGCTTGGATTCGGGGGACCCTGAAGCTTTCTTT. Translating gives CASSLDSGDPEAFF.

The V call is TRBV21-1, the J call TRBJ2-7; TRBD2 is the table's D call, not checked against the DNA. TRBV21-1 represents a pseudogene. CDR3 length: 14 amino acids. The CDR3 is CASSKRENAYEQYF. In DNA form, the CDR3 reads TGTGCCAGCAGCAAACGGGAGAATGCCTACGAGCAGTACTTC.

The chain carries TRBV6-1 and TRBJ1-3; TRBD1 is a possible D gene (5 bases). Germline values: CDR1 MNHNS, CDR2 SASEGT. The CDR3 contains 16 residues. V was cut by 2 bases and J by 4 bases, with 15 bases left in between. In DNA, the CDR3 is TGTGCCAGCAGTGAAAGGGACGGCCTGAACGGAAACACCATATATTTT. Its protein is CASSERDGLNGNTIYF.

J is TRBJ2-5 and V is TRBV7-6, with D hard to call. The CDR3 consists of 14 residues. V dropped 1 base and J dropped 2 bases, with 8 bases sitting between them. The germline gives CDR1 SGHVS, CDR2 FNYEAQ. CDR3 DNA: TGTGCCAGCAGCTTAGGCCTGCAGCAAGAGACCCAGTACTTC. It specifies CASSLGLQQETQYF.